What follows is one T cell receptor beta chain and its context. The antigen is not known. The record originates from a study of T cells after yellow fever vaccination. V lost 0 bases, J lost 1 base, and 9 bases lay in between. The CDR3 has 15 residues. Germline V gene sequence: CDR1 MNHEY, CDR2 SMNVEV (reference sequence). Generation of TCR cDNA used 5'RACE template switching (which added a universal primer site and UMIs). MiXCR, run by TCRdb on the 5' RACE reads, gives a single entry per CDR3 protein. This table has about 58,000 distinct CDR3 sequences, about 6.6% appearing once. Study findings and constraints: Though weaker, the secondary response peaked faster, on day 5 versus 15. One caveat is that FACS-sorted repertoires could contain abundant clonotypes contaminating from the bulk population. CD4 and CD8 compartments shared a small share of clonotypes.

The sequence came from a young man who received the YFV17D yellow fever vaccine. Source: CD8+ T cells sorted from PBMCs, taken on the day of the first yellow fever vaccination. The rearrangement links TRBV27 to TRBJ2-5, with D possibly being TRBD2 (5 bases). For the CDR3, the DNA is TGTGCCAGCAGTTTATCGAGGAGGCTCCAAGAGACCCAGTACTTC. Translating it yields CASSLSRRLQETQYF.